The clone carrying this TCR beta chain was seen repeatedly, ten times or more. The entry originates in a study of T cells in Graves' hyperthyroidism and ophthalmopathy. Amplification of TCR beta CDR3 regions was performed using RNA transcripts as template. In the first-round RT-PCR of the TCR CDR3, the HTBI primer set was used. TCRdb recomputed calls from the multiplex PCR reads with MiXCR, one row per CDR3 protein. Counted here are roughly 420,000 distinct CDR3 sequences, roughly 14% occurring once; the ten biggest clones make up almost 8%. Germline V gene sequence: CDR1 SEHNR, CDR2 FQNEAQ (reference sequence). This CDR3 has 12 amino acids. The V gene lost 5 bases and the J gene lost 4 bases, with 8 bases spanning the gap.

The sequence was collected from a woman in her late teens or twenties with Graves' hyperthyroidism. This chain uses TRBV7-9 with TRBJ2-5; D uncertain. Material for sequencing was blood. The chain's CDR3 is CASSAASETQYF. For the CDR3, the DNA is TGTGCCAGCAGCGCGGCCTCAGAGACCCAGTACTTC. Combining the CDR3 with reference TRBV7-9 and TRBJ2-5 gives the whole variable domain DTGVSQNPRHKITKRGQNVTFRCDPISEHNRLYWYRQTLGQGPEFLTYFQNEAQLEKSRLLSDRFSAERPKGSFSTLEIQRTEQGDSAMYLCASSAASETQYFGPGTRLLVL.